This T cell receptor beta chain stems from a study of immune evolution from preneoplasia to lung adenocarcinoma. On the study more broadly: HLA loss of heterozygosity: about 7% AIS, about 15% MIA, approximately 35% ADC, none AAH.

This clone was detected only a few times. Antigen specificity is unknown. Unmatched junction bases numbered 10, after V lost 5 bases and J lost 6 bases. This CDR3 is built from 15 residues. CDR1 is PRHDT, CDR2 FYEKMQ, per germline (reference sequence). Clones were read by immunoSEQ multiplex PCR, and TCRdb kept only the in-frame ones, dropping some. Of 20,000 or so clones listed, approximately 75% are singletons. Between about 2014 and 2018, patients underwent resection in Japan or China. After pathologic assessment, macro-dissection selected premalignant or tumor cells for extraction. Study-wide results and caveats: Top clone frequencies peaked in normal lung, apparently declining through invasive adenocarcinoma.

The TCR originated in a person aged 55 to 69 with lung adenocarcinoma. Sequenced material: FFPE invasive lung adenocarcinoma tissue. This chain links TRBV13 with TRBJ2-1; 7 nucleotides agree with TRBD2. This CDR3 reads CASSPARDYLNEQFF. The CDR3 DNA is TGTGCCAGCAGCCCCGCCCGGGACTACCTCAATGAGCAGTTCTTC.